The source of this T cell receptor (beta chain) is a study of technical replicates of blood from several donors. Germline V lookup: CDR1 SGHAT, CDR2 FQNNGV. CDR3 length: 12 amino acids. V dropped 4 bases and J dropped 5 bases, with 9 bases sitting between them. Using immunoSEQ multiplex PCR, the repertoire was profiled, and TCRdb retains in-frame clones only, with some absent. The profile shows roughly 71,000 clones, over 85% of them singletons. The clonotype was recovered from a human donor in good health. Sequencing was carried out using T cells isolated from PBMCs. The V call is TRBV11-2, the J call TRBJ2-7; D not certain. Written as DNA, the CDR3 is TGTGCCAGCAGCTCCCTTCCCCACGAGCAGTACTTC. Translation: CASSSLPHEQYF. The whole variable domain, filled in from reference TRBV11-2 and TRBJ2-7, reads EAGVAQSPRYKIIEKRQSVAFWCNPISGHATLYWYQQILGQGPKLLIQFQNNGVVDDSQLPKDRFSAERLKGVDSTLKIQPAKLEDSAVYLCASSSLPHEQYFGPGTRLTVT.